This paragraph covers one T cell receptor beta chain sequence. Followed longitudinally, the Seattle patients had been enrolled during active infection. Trimming took off 6 bases at V and 4 bases at J, with 16 bases between the two ends. The CDR3 runs to 15 residues. Germline CDR1 and CDR2: MDHEN and SYDVKM. This specimen belongs to a study of blood T cell repertoires in COVID-19. Study details: The samples span acute and convalescent COVID-19 from the United States, Italy and Spain. T cells, B-cell-depleted T cells, or PBMCs provided the cDNA or gDNA that served as material.

Original processing methods: Nucleated cell number was recorded as an estimate derived from reference gene primer amplification. The protocol was immunoSEQ multiplex PCR, while the TCRdb copy is restricted to in-frame clones and leaves out a portion. From that table come the V and J calls and clone size; the DNA was used to work out D and trimming. The table includes 250,000 or so clones, 85% to 90% detected once. The TCR sequence derives from a woman in her fifties or sixties with COVID-19, enrolled during active disease. The sample taken for sequencing was peripheral blood. The V gene is TRBV28, the J gene TRBJ1-5; tentatively, D is TRBD1 (5 bases). The chain's CDR3 is CASRRGQGSNQPQHF. CDR3 nucleotides: TGTGCCAGCAGGAGAGGACAAGGTTCGAATCAGCCCCAGCATTTT.